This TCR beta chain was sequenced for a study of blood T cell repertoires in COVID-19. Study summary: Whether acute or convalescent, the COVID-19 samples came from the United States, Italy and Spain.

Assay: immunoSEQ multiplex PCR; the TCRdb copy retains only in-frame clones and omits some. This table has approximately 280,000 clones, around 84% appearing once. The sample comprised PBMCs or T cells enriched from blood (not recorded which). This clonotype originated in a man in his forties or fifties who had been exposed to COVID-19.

The CDR3 DNA reads as TGTGCCAGCAGCCAATCTGGGGGCGGTCAGCCCCAGCATTTT. Its translation: CASSQSGGGQPQHF. V and J are TRBV3-1 (or the pseudogene TRBV3-2) and TRBJ1-5; D is possibly TRBD1 (6 bases). CDR3 length equals 14 residues. CDR1 and CDR2 from the germline V gene are LGHDT and YNNKEL (reference sequence). V was cut by 2 bases and J by 6 bases, with 11 bases left in between.